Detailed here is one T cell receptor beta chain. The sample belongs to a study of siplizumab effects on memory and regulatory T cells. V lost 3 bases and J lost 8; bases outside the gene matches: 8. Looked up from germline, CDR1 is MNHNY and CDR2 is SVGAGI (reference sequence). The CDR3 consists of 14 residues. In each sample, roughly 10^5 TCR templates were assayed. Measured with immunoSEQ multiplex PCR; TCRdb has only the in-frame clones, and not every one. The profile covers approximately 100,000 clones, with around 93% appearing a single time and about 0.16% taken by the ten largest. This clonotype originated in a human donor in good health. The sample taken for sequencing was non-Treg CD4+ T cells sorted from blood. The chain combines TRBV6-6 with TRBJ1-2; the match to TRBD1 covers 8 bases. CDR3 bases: TGTGCCAGCAGTTATTTAGGACAGGGTGAAGGCTACACCTTC. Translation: CASSYLGQGEGYTF.